A selection of T cell receptor beta chains follows, all from one sample in a study of blood T cell repertoires in COVID-19. Profiling relied on immunoSEQ multiplex PCR, and the TCRdb table lists in-frame clones only, not all of them. Counted here are 250,000 to 300,000 clones, approximately 86% occurring once; the ten biggest clones make up 2% to 2.5%. Material for sequencing was peripheral blood. The receptors were gathered from a woman between 50 and 59 years old who had recovered from COVID-19. The CDR3 runs from the conserved cysteine through the conserved F or W. D genes are given only for firm matches. Only part of the rows carry a size: once, few, many, or a class if the clone is expanded.

J gene | V gene | D gene | clone size | CDR3 DNA | CDR3 protein
TRBJ1-2 | TRBV6-1 | . | . | TGTGCCAGCAGTGACCCTCAGGGATACTATGGCTACACCTTC | CASSDPQGYYGYTF
TRBJ1-2 | TRBV30 | . | . | TGTGCCTGGAGGGGGGCGGGGGCCTTCAGTGGCTACACCTTC | CAWRGAGAFSGYTF
TRBJ1-4 | TRBV4-2 | . | . | TGTGCCAGCAGCCAAGGTCCGGTGGACTCTAATGAAAAACTGTTTTTT | CASSQGPVDSNEKLFF
TRBJ1-2 | TRBV5-1 | TRBD1 | few | TGCGCCAGCAGCTCACAGGGGATCGGGACAGCCTTCTATGGCTACACCTTC | CASSSQGIGTAFYGYTF
TRBJ1-1 | TRBV6-2/TRBV6-3 | TRBD1 | . | TGTGCCAGCAGTTACGGGGACAGGGGGAAAGCTTTCTTT | CASSYGDRGKAFF
TRBJ1-5 | TRBV28 | . | . | TGTGCCAGCAGTTTTGGTGCGGGCAATCAGCCCCAGCATTTT | CASSFGAGNQPQHF
TRBJ1-1 | TRBV9 | . | . | TGTGCCAGCAGCGCAAATTTGAACACTGAAGCTTTCTTT | CASSANLNTEAFF
TRBJ2-3 | TRBV5-1 | . | . | TGCGCCAGCAGCTTGGCCGCGGGCACAGATACGCAGTATTTT | CASSLAAGTDTQYF
TRBJ1-1 | TRBV28 | . | . | TGTGCCAGCAGGTCCAGGGGAAGGTGGACTGAAGCTTTCTTT | CASRSRGRWTEAFF
TRBJ2-1 | TRBV11-3 | . | . | TGTGCCAGCAGCTTTACCAGCGGCTCCTACAATGAGCAGTTCTTC | CASSFTSGSYNEQFF
TRBJ2-3 | TRBV29-1 | TRBD1 | . | TGCAGCGGAGGGACAGGCCAAGATACGCAGTATTTT | CSGGTGQDTQYF
TRBJ2-1 | TRBV29-1 | . | . | TGCAGCTCTGTCGGAGGGAGTTCCTACAATGAGCAGTTCTTC | CSSVGGSSYNEQFF
TRBJ1-5 | TRBV6-6 | . | . | TGTGCCAGCAGTTCCCAGCAGCCCCAGCATTTT | CASSSQQPQHF
TRBJ1-2 | TRBV15 | . | . | TGTGCCACCAGCAGAGATCGAGCAGAGGGTAACTATGGCTACACCTTC | CATSRDRAEGNYGYTF
TRBJ2-7 | TRBV27 | TRBD1 | . | TGTGCCAGCAGCCTACGACCGCAGGGGGCGCGTAGCTACGAGCAGTACTTC | CASSLRPQGARSYEQYF
TRBJ1-2 | TRBV4-3 | TRBD1 | once | TGCGCCAGCAGCTCCCTCGGACAGGGTCCTGGCTACACCTTC | CASSSLGQGPGYTF
TRBJ1-2 | TRBV18 | . | . | TGTGCCAGCTCACTTTCAAACTACAACTATGGCTACACCTTC | CASSLSNYNYGYTF
TRBJ2-1 | TRBV7-9 | . | . | TGTGCCAGCAGCTTAAGACAGCACAATGAGCAGTTCTTC | CASSLRQHNEQFF
TRBJ1-1 | TRBV7-2 | . | . | TGTGCCAGCAGCTTAAGACCAGGGCCGGCTTTCTTT | CASSLRPGPAFF
TRBJ1-1 | TRBV9 | . | . | TGTGCCAGCAGCCCGGGGAGACGGAACACTGAAGCTTTCTTT | CASSPGRRNTEAFF
TRBJ1-2 | TRBV6-5 | . | . | TGTGCCAGCAGTTCCTCTTGGTCCGGTGGTGGCTATGGCTACACCTTC | CASSSSWSGGGYGYTF
TRBJ2-7 | TRBV2 | . | . | TGTGCCAGCAGGCCCGACAAAAGGTCGACCTACGAGCAGTACTTC | CASRPDKRSTYEQYF
TRBJ2-1 | TRBV7-3 | . | . | TGTGCCAGCAGCTCCACGGGACTCGGCAATGAGCAGTTCTTC | CASSSTGLGNEQFF
TRBJ1-4 | TRBV2 | . | . | TGTGCCAGCAGTGAAGGGCCTGAAGTATGGGAAAAACTGTTTTTT | CASSEGPEVWEKLFF
TRBJ2-3 | TRBV7-9 | TRBD2 | . | TGTGCCAGCAGCCTGAGCGGGGGGGCCACAGATACGCAGTATTTT | CASSLSGGATDTQYF
TRBJ1-1 | TRBV7-3 | . | . | TGTGCCAGCAGCTTATTCCCCCGGGGTGAAGCTTTCTTT | CASSLFPRGEAFF
TRBJ2-4 | TRBV19 | . | . | TGTGCCAGTAGTTTCCAAACTACTCCGGGAAACATTCAGTACTTC | CASSFQTTPGNIQYF